This section outlines one TCR beta chain sequence together with its context. The antigen is not known. At one end, the junction sequence differs from germline, possibly due to a read error. The identical CDR3 is also encoded by other nucleotide sequences in the sample. The sample belongs to a study of cytomegalovirus exposure and HLA in healthy donors. Study-level points and caveats: In a later analysis, common viral pathogens appeared linked to several of the most significant clusters. In a later analysis, TCR beta V- and J-gene trimming was associated with a missense DCLRE1C variant. Roughly even sequencing depth across donors was the assumption behind the presence/absence analyses.

At the time of sampling, donors were nominally healthy, though unrecorded immune exposures were likely. This CDR3 has 16 amino acids. Germline-derived CDR1 and CDR2 are SGHTS and YDEGEE. It was with 60 Vbeta and 13 Jbeta primers that the PCR ran. Repertoires were generated with immunoSEQ multiplex PCR, while TCRdb's copy carries only in-frame clones and drops some. Of 90,000 to 110,000 clones in the sample, approximately 71% were seen once. The sample taken for sequencing was PBMCs. The genes are TRBV5-8 and TRBJ1-1, with TRBD1 matching over 8 bases. The TCR comes from a middle-aged man in good health and CMV-seronegative. The DNA of the CDR3 is TGCGCCAGCAGCTTTGGGGACAGGCATTTGAACACTGAAGCTTTCTTT. This gives the protein CASSFGDRHLNTEAFF.